This TCR beta chain was profiled in a study of cytomegalovirus exposure and HLA in healthy donors. Study-level information: Ancestry clustering placed about 86% of 300 to 400 genotyped donors in the Caucasian-associated cluster.

Each donor was healthy, and each was a bone marrow donor. V lost 6 bases to trimming and J lost 3 bases; unmatched junction nucleotides: 14. Per the germline V gene, CDR1 is MNHEY and CDR2 is SMNVEV (reference sequence). This CDR3 has 19 amino acids. A word on this clone: Antigen unknown.

It was with 60 Vbeta and 13 Jbeta primers that the PCR ran. TCRdb keeps only in-frame clones here, not all; method: immunoSEQ multiplex PCR. The sample shows around 180,000 clones, around 80% of them seen only once. Study-level findings and limits: Trimming of TCR beta V- and J-genes showed a link, identified in a later analysis, to a missense DCLRE1C variant.

V is TRBV27 and J is TRBJ2-3, with 14 bases lining up with TRBD2. This clonotype was obtained from a woman aged 50 to 60 in good health and CMV-seronegative. The sample comprised PBMCs. The DNA of the CDR3 is TGTGCCAGCAGCCAACCTCCGGGACTAGCGGGAGCGCCGACAGATACGCAGTATTTT. Translating it yields CASSQPPGLAGAPTDTQYF.